This TCR beta chain is drawn from a study of blood T cell repertoires in COVID-19. This clone was seen a single time. Distinct nucleotide sequences in the sample also encode this CDR3. Assay: immunoSEQ multiplex PCR; the TCRdb copy retains only in-frame clones and omits some. In the table there are some 76,000 clones, more than 85% of which are singletons. The germline CDR1 and CDR2 sequences are SEHNR and FQNEAQ (reference sequence). V dropped 5 bases and J dropped 5 bases, with 10 bases sitting between them. CDR3 length: 12 amino acids. This TCR was recovered from a man in his 60s with acute or convalescent COVID-19. The J gene is TRBJ2-7, the V gene TRBV7-9; weak D call: TRBD1 (6 bases). Material for sequencing was peripheral blood. The CDR3 DNA sequence: TGTGCCAGCAGCCGGGACATCAACGAGCAGTACTTC. This translates into CASSRDINEQYF.